This T cell receptor beta chain was identified during a study of siplizumab effects on memory and regulatory T cells. Study observations and caveats: Roughly 75-97% of proliferating clones (CD4+ or CD8+) could not be assigned a naive or memory phenotype.

This clone was picked up a small number of times. Its target is unknown. The data were produced by immunoSEQ multiplex PCR, yet TCRdb's version contains in-frame clones alone and is incomplete. The sample yields about 120,000 clones, approximately 94% seen once. The CDR3 loop spans 17 amino acids. The germline V gene has CDR1 SNHLY and CDR2 FYNNEI. V gave up 3 bases and J gave up 0 bases, with 12 bases separating them. The TCR was taken from a human donor in good health. The sequencing sample was made of non-Treg CD4+ T cells sorted from blood. This chain connects TRBV2 to TRBJ2-6; no clear D. Written as DNA, the CDR3 is TGTGCCAGCAGTGACTTTACGGTACCCTCTGGGGCCAACGTCCTGACTTTC. It codes for CASSDFTVPSGANVLTF.